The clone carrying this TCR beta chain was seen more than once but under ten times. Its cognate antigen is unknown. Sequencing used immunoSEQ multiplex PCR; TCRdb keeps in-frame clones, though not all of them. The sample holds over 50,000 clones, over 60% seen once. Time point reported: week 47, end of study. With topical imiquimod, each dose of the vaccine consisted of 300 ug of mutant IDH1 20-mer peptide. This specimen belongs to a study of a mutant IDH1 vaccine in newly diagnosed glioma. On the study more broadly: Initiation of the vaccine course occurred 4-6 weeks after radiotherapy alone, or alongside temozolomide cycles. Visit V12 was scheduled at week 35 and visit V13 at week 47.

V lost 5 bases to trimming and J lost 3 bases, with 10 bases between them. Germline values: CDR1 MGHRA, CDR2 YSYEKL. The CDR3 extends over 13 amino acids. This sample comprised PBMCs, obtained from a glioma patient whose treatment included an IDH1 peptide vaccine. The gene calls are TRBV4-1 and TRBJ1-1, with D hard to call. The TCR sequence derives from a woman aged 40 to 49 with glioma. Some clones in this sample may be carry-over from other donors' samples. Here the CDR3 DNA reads TGCGCCAGCAGCACCTTTGTGTACACTGAAGCTTTCTTT. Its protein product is CASSTFVYTEAFF.